This record covers a single T cell receptor beta chain. This entry comes from a study of blood T cell repertoires in COVID-19. Whole-study context: Sites in the United States, Italy and Spain provided acute and convalescent COVID-19 samples. From T cells, B-cell-depleted T cells, or PBMCs came the material, which was cDNA or gDNA.

Adults between roughly 18 and 89 years of age took part from approximately 24 US areas. Cohort 3 donors were reported recovered after two negative PCRs, clearance, or symptom resolution. Profiling relied on immunoSEQ multiplex PCR, and the TCRdb table lists in-frame clones only, not all of them. The sample includes approximately 260,000 clones, nearly 90% of them seen just once. The CDR3 spans 12 residues. From germline, CDR1 is SGHRS and CDR2 YFSETQ. Trimming cost V 0 bases and J 3 bases, with 4 bases left between them. The source of this sequence is a woman aged 55-70 years who had recovered from COVID-19. The source material was PBMCs or T cells enriched from blood (not recorded which). V usage is TRBV5-1 and J usage is TRBJ2-7; D unresolved. CDR3 DNA sequence: TGCGCCAGCAGCTTGGACGGCTACGAGCAGTACTTC. This sequence encodes CASSLDGYEQYF.